This TCR beta chain emerged from a study of post-analysis software for immune sequencing data. Study summary: Several disease courses (relapsing-remitting, secondary progressive and progressive-relapsing) of multiple sclerosis were included. Study results and limitations: Samples from one preparation batch, clustered by F measure, grouped strongly together. Included in a set of roughly five TRBV segments more frequent in patients than controls were TRBV5-6, TRBV5-1 and TRBV20-1.

TCR beta libraries were prepared from cDNA with unique molecular identifiers. From the PCR reads, TCRdb called clonotypes with MiXCR, one entry per CDR3 protein. The sample includes roughly 410,000 distinct CDR3 sequences, 30% to 45% of them seen just once. Note on this clonotype: Its antigen is unidentified. Germline and junction disagree at one end, which may indicate a read error.

This CDR3 has 15 residues. Germline values: CDR1 MNHEY, CDR2 SVGEGT. The sequence came from a girl aged 5-17 years with multiple sclerosis. The material sequenced was blood. The chain is built from TRBV6-2 or TRBV6-3 and TRBJ1-2, with unresolved D. CDR3 sequence (DNA): TGTGCCAGCAGTTACTCGCAGGTGCTCAACTATGGCTACAACTTC. It codes for CASSYSQVLNYGYNF.